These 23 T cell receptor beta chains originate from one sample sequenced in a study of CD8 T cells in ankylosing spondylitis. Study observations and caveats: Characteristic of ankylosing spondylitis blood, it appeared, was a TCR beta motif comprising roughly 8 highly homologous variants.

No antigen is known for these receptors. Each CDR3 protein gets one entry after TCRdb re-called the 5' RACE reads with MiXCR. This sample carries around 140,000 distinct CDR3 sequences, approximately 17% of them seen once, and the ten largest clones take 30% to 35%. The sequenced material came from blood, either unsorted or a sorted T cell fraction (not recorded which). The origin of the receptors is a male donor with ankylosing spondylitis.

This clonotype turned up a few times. CDR3 bases: TGTGCCAGCAGCTTAGTGACAGAGCAGTACTTC. This sequence encodes CASSLVTEQYF. This rearrangement joins TRBV11-3 to TRBJ2-7; no reliable D call. V lost 1 base, J lost 7 bases, and 5 bases lay in between. CDR1 and CDR2 (germline): SGHNT, YENEEA. The CDR3 consists of 11 residues.

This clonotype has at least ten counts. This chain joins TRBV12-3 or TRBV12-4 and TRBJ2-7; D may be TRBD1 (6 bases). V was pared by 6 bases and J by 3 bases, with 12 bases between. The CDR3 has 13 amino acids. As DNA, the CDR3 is TGTGCCAGCAGAAGAGGACAGTACTACGAGCAGTACTTC. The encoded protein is CASRRGQYYEQYF.

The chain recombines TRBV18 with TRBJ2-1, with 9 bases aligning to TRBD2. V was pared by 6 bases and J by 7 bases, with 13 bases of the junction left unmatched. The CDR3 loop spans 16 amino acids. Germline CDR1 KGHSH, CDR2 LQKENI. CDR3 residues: CASSPVVAGVLNEQFF. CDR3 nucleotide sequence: TGTGCCAGCTCTCCAGTCGTAGCGGGAGTGTTAAATGAGCAGTTCTTC.

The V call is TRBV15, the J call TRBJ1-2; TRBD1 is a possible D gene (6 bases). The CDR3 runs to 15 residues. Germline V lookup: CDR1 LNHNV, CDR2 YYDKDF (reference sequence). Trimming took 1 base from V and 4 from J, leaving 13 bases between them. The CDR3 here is CATSRGTGIPYGYTF. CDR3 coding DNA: TGTGCCACCAGCAGAGGAACAGGGATCCCCTATGGCTACACCTTC.

CDR3 amino acids: CATSRGPGLASNQPQHF. DNA of the CDR3: TGTGCCACCAGCAGAGGCCCGGGATTAGCGAGCAATCAGCCCCAGCATTTT. V is TRBV15 and J is TRBJ1-5; D is uncertain. The CDR3 totals 17 residues. V was shortened by 1 base and J by 1 base, with 14 bases between the two germline ends. Germline CDR1 is LNHNV and CDR2 is YYDKDF (reference sequence).

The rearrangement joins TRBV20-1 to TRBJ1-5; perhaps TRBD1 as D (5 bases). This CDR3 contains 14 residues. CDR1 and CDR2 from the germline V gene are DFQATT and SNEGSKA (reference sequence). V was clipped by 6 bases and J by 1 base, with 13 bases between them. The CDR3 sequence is CSAAGTRSNQPQHF. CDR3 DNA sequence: TGCAGTGCAGCAGGGACCCGGAGCAATCAGCCCCAGCATTTT.

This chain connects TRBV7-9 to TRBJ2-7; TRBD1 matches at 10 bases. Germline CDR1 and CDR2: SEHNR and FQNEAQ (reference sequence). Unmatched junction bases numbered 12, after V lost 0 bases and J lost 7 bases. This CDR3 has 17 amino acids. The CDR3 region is CASSLAPGDRGPFEQYF. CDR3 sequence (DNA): TGTGCCAGCAGCTTAGCCCCCGGGGACAGGGGCCCCTTTGAGCAGTACTTC.

The CDR3 nucleotides are TGTGCCAGCAGCGCGACTAGCGGGGGATACTACGAGCAGTACTTC. Residues: CASSATSGGYYEQYF. The J gene is TRBJ2-7, the V gene TRBV9; the match to TRBD2 covers 12 bases. The CDR3 is made up of 15 amino acids. The ends lost 3 bases at V and 3 bases at J; junction bases unmatched: 4. Germline V gene data show CDR1 as SGDLS and CDR2 as YYNGEE.

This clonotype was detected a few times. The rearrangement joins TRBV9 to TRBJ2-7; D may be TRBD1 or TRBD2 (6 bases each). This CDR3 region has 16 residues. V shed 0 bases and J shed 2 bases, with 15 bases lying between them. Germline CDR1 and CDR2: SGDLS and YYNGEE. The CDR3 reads CASSVEGFGGPYEQYF. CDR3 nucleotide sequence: TGTGCCAGCAGCGTAGAGGGTTTTGGGGGGCCCTACGAGCAGTACTTC. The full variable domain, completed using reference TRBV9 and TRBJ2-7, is DSGVTQTPKHLITATGQRVTLRCSPRSGDLSVYWYQQSLDQGLQFLIQYYNGEERAKGNILERFSAQQFPDLHSELNLSSLELGDSALYFCASSVEGFGGPYEQYFGPGTRLTVT.

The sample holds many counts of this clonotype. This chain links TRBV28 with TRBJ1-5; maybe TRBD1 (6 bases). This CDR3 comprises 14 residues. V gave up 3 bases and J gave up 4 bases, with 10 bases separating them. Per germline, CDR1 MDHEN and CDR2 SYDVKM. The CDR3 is CASSLRGTNQPQHF. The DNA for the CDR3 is TGTGCCAGCAGTTTGAGGGGGACTAATCAGCCCCAGCATTTT.

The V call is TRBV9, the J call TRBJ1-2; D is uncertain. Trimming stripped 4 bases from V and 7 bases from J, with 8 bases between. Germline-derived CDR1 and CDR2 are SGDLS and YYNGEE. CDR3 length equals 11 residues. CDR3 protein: CASSPQSGYTF. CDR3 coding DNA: TGTGCCAGCAGCCCCCAGTCTGGCTACACCTTC.

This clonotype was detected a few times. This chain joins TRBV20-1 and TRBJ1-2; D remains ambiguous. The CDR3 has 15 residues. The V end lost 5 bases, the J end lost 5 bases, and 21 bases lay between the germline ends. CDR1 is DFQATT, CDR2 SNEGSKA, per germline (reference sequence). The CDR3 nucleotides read TGCAGTGCTCACTCCCTCGAGTCGGTAGCGTATGGCTACACCTTC. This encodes CSAHSLESVAYGYTF.

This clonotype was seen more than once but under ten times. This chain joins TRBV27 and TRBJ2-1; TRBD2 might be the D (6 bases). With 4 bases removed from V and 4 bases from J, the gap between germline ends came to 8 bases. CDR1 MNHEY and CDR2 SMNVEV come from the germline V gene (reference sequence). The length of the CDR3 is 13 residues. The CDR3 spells CASSSGLYNEQFF. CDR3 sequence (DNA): TGTGCCAGCAGTTCGGGACTTTACAATGAGCAGTTCTTC.

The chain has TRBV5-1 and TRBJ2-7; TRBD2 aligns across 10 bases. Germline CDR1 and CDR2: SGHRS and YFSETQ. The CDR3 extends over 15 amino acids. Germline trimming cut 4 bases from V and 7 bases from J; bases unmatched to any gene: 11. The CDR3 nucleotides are TGCGCCAGCAGCCCCCCAAGCGGGAGGGCCGGGGAGCAGTACTTC. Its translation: CASSPPSGRAGEQYF.

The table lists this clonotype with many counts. CDR3 loop: CSVVGTNTEAFF. CDR3 DNA: TGCAGCGTTGTTGGGACGAACACTGAAGCTTTCTTT. The J gene is TRBJ1-1, the V gene TRBV29-1; D is perhaps TRBD1 (5 bases). CDR1 is SQVTM, CDR2 ANQGSEA, per germline. Trimming took off 4 bases at V and 1 base at J, with 7 bases between the two ends. The CDR3 consists of 12 residues.

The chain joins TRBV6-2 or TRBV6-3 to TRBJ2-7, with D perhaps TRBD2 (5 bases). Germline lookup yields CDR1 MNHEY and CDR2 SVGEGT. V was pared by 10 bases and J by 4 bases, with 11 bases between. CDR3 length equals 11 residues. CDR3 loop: CATAVGYEQYF. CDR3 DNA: TGTGCCACAGCGGTAGGATACGAGCAGTACTTC.

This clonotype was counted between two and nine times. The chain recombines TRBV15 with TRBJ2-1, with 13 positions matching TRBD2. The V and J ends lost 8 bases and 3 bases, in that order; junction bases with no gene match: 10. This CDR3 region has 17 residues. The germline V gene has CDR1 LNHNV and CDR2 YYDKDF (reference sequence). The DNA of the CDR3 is TGTGCCACCCGGACTAGCGGGAGTAGTGACGGCTACAATGAGCAGTTCTTC. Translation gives CATRTSGSSDGYNEQFF.

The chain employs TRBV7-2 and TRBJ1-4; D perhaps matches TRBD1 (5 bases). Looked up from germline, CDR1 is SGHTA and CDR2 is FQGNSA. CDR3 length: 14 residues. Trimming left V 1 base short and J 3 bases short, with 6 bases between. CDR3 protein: CASSLGGPNEKLFF. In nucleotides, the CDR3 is TGTGCCAGCAGCTTAGGGGGACCTAATGAAAAACTGTTTTTT.

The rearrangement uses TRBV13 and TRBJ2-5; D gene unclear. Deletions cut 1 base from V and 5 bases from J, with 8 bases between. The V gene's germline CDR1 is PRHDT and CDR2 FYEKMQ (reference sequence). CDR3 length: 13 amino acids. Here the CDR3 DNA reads TGTGCCAGCAGCTTAGAGGATCGGGAGACCCAGTACTTC. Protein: CASSLEDRETQYF.

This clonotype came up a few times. The CDR3 nucleotides read TGTGCCAGCAGTGGACAGCACAATGAGCAGTTCTTC. Its translation is CASSGQHNEQFF. The chain is built from TRBV27 and TRBJ2-1; D is perhaps TRBD1 (6 bases). Germline V gene data show CDR1 as MNHEY and CDR2 as SMNVEV (reference sequence). This CDR3 comprises 12 residues. Trimming left V 5 bases short and J 5 bases short, with 7 bases between.

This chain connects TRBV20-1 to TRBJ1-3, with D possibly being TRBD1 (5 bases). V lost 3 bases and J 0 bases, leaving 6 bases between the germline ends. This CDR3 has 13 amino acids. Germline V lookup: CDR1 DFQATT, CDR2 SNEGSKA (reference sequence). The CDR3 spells CSARQGSGNTIYF. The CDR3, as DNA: TGCAGTGCTAGGCAGGGCTCTGGAAACACCATATATTTT.

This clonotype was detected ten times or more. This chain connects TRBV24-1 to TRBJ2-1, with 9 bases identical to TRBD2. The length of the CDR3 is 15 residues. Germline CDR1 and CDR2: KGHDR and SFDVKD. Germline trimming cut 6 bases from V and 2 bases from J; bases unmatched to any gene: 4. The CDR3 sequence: CATSPREGPYNEQFF. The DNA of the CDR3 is TGTGCCACCAGTCCGCGGGAGGGGCCCTACAATGAGCAGTTCTTC.

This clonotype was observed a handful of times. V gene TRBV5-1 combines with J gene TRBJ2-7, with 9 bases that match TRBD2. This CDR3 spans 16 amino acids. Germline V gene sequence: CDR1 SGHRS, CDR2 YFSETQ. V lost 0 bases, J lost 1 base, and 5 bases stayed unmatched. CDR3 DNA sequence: TGCGCCAGCAGCTTGGTGGTGACTAGCGGATCCTACGAGCAGTACTTC. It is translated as CASSLVVTSGSYEQYF.